The rows below give T cell receptor beta chains drawn from one sample of a study of blood T cell repertoires in COVID-19. Produced via immunoSEQ multiplex PCR; TCRdb's table is partial and in-frame only. The sample consists of about 260,000 clones, roughly nine tenths of them appearing once. The sequenced sample consisted of PBMCs or T cells enriched from blood (not recorded which). The receptors derive from a woman aged 18-35 years who had recovered from COVID-19. Both conserved end residues are part of each CDR3. D genes are given only for firm matches. Only some rows state a clone size, as once, few, many or a class for expanded clones.

j_call,d_call,clone_size,v_call,cdr3_nt,cdr3_aa
TRBJ1-6,-,-,TRBV2,TGTGCCAGCAGACATAAGAATAATTCACCCCTCCACTTT,CASRHKNNSPLHF
TRBJ2-2,-,-,TRBV9,TGTGCCAGCAGCGTAGTCCTAGGGGGCGGGGAGCTGTTTTTT,CASSVVLGGGELFF
TRBJ2-6,-,-,TRBV27,TGTGCCAGCAGTCCTATAGGCAGGGGCAAATCTGGGGCCAACGTCCTGACTTTC,CASSPIGRGKSGANVLTF
TRBJ2-3,-,-,TRBV10-2,TGCGCCAGCAGTGACCTGGGACTGAGCACAGATACGCAGTATTTT,CASSDLGLSTDTQYF
TRBJ1-1,-,-,TRBV29-1,TGCAGCGTTGTAAAAAACACTGAAGCTTTCTTT,CSVVKNTEAFF
TRBJ1-1,TRBD1,-,TRBV15,TGTGCCACCAGCAGAGTCACGACAGGGCCGAACACTGAAGCTTTCTTT,CATSRVTTGPNTEAFF
TRBJ1-5,-,-,TRBV12-5,TGTGCTAGTGGTCCCATCGGAGACAATCAGCCCCAGCATTTT,CASGPIGDNQPQHF
TRBJ1-1,-,once,TRBV6-6,TGTGCCAGCAGTCGGATACAGGGCTACACTGAAGCTTTCTTT,CASSRIQGYTEAFF
TRBJ2-7,TRBD1,once,TRBV9,TGTGCCAGCAGCGTAACTCCTGGACAGGGGTACGAGCAGTACTTC,CASSVTPGQGYEQYF
TRBJ2-5,-,once,TRBV25-1,TGTGCCAGCAGTGAATTATACTCGGGGACCCAGTACTTC,CASSELYSGTQYF
TRBJ1-2,-,once,TRBV3-1/TRBV3-2,TGTGCCAGCAGCCAACAGGGACAAGGCTACACCTTC,CASSQQGQGYTF